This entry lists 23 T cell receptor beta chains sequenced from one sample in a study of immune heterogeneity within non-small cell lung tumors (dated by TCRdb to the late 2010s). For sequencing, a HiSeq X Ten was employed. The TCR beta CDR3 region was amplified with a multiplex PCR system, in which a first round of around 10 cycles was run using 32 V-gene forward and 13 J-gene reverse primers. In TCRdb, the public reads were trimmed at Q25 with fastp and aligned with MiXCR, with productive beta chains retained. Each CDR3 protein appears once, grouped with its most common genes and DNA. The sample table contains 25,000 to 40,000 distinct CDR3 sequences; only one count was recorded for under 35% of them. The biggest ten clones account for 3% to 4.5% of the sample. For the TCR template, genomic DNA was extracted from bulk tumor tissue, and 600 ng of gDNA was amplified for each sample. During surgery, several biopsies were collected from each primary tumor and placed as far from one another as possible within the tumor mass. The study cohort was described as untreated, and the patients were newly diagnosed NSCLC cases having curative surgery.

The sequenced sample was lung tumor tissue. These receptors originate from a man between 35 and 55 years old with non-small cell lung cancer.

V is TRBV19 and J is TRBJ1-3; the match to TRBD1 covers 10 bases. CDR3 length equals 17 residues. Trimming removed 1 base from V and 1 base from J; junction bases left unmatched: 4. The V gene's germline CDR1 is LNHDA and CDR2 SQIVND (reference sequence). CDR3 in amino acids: CASSIGRTGGSGNTIYF. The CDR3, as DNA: TGTGCCAGTAGTATAGGGCGGACAGGGGGATCTGGAAACACCATATATTTT.

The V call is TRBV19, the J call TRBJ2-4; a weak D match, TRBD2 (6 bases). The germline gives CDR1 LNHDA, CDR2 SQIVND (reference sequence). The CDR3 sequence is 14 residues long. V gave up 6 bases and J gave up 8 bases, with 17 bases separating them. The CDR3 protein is CASSMGGSSHIQYF. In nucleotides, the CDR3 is TGTGCCAGTAGCATGGGAGGCTCTAGTCACATTCAGTACTTC.

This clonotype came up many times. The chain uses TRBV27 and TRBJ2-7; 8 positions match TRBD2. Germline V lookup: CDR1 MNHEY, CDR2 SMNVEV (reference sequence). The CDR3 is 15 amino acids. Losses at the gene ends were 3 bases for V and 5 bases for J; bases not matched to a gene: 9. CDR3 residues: CASSFLPRTSNEQYF. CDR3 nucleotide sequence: TGTGCCAGCAGTTTCCTGCCCAGGACTAGCAACGAGCAGTACTTC.

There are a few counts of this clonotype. The CDR3 is CASSLRTGSEAFF. In nucleotides, the CDR3 is TGTGCCAGCTCACTTCGGACAGGGTCTGAAGCTTTCTTT. This chain connects TRBV18 to TRBJ1-1; 8 bases line up with TRBD1. The CDR3 sequence is 13 residues long. Trimming took 4 bases from V and 6 from J; bases not matched to a gene: 4. Per the germline V gene, CDR1 is KGHSH and CDR2 is LQKENI.

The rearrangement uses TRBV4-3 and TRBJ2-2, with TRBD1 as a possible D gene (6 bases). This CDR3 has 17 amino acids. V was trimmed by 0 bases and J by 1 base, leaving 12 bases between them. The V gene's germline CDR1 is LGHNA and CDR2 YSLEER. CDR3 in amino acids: CASSQESSTGNTGELFF. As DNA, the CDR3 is TGCGCCAGCAGCCAAGAGTCCTCGACAGGGAACACCGGGGAGCTGTTTTTT.

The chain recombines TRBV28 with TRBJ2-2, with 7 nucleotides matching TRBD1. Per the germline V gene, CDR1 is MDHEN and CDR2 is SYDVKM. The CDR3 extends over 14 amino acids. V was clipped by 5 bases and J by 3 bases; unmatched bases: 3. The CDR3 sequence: CASSRQGHTGELFF. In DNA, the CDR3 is TGTGCCAGCAGTAGACAGGGTCACACCGGGGAGCTGTTTTTT. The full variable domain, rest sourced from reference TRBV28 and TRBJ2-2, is DVKVTQSSRYLVKRTGEKVFLECVQDMDHENMFWYRQDPGLGLRLIYFSYDVKMKEKGDIPEGYSVSREKKERFSLILESASTNQTSMYLCASSRQGHTGELFFGEGSRLTVL.

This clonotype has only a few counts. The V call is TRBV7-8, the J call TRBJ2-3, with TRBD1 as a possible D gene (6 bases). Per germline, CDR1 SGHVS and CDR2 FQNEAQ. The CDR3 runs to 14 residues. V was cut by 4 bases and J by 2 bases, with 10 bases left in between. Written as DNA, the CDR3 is TGTGCCAGCAGCTCAGGGACATACACAGATACGCAGTATTTT. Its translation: CASSSGTYTDTQYF.

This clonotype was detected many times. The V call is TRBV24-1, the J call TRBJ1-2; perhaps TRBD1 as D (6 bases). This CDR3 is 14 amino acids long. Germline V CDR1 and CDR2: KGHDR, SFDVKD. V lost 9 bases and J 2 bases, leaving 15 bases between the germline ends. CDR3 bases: TGTGCCACCGTATCCGGGACACGAAACTATGGCTACACCTTC. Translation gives CATVSGTRNYGYTF.

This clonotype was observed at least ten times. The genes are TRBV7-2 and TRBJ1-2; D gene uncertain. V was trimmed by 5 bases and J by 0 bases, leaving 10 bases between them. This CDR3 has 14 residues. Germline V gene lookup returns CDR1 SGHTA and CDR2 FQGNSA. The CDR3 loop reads CASSPVLANYGYTF. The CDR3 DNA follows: TGTGCCAGCAGCCCCGTTTTAGCTAACTATGGCTACACCTTC.

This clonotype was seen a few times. CDR3: CASSLQGARVYNEQFF. The DNA for the CDR3 is TGTGCCAGCAGCCTACAGGGAGCTCGGGTCTACAATGAGCAGTTCTTC. The rearrangement uses TRBV2 and TRBJ2-1; TRBD1 might be the D (6 bases). Germline assignment: CDR1 SNHLY and CDR2 FYNNEI. The germline V and J ends were trimmed by 6 bases and 3 bases, with 18 bases remaining between them. The CDR3 consists of 16 residues.

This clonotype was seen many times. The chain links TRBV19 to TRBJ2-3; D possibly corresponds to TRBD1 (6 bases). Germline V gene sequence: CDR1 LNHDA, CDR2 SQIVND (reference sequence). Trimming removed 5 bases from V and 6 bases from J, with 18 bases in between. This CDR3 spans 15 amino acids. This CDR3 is CASSDRFSNFDTQYF. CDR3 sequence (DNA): TGTGCCAGTAGTGACAGGTTTTCCAATTTCGATACGCAGTATTTT.

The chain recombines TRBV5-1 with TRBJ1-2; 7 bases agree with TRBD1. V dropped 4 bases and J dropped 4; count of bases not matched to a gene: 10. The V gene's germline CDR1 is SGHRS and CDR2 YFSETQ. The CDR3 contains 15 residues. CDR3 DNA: TGCGCCAGCAGCAGGAGAGGGGGCACCGGCTATGGCTACACCTTC. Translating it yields CASSRRGGTGYGYTF.

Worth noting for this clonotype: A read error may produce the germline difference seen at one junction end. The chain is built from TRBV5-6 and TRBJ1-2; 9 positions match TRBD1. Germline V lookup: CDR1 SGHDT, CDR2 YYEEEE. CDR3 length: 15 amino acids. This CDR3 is CAGSFNRGRFRGYTF. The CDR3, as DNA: TGTGCCGGCAGCTTCAACAGGGGGCGCTTCCGGGGCTACACCTTC.

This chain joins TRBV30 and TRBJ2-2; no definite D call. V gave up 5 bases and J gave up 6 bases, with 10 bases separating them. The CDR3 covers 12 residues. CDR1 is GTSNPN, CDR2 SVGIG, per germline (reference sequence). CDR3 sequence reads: CAWEYHAGELFF. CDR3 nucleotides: TGTGCCTGGGAGTACCACGCCGGGGAGCTGTTTTTT.

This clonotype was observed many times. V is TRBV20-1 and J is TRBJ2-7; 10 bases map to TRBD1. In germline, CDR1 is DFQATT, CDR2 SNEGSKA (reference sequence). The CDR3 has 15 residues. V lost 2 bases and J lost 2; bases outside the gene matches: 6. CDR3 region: CSARSSGTGAYEQYF. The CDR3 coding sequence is TGCAGTGCTAGAAGCTCGGGGACAGGGGCCTACGAGCAGTACTTC.

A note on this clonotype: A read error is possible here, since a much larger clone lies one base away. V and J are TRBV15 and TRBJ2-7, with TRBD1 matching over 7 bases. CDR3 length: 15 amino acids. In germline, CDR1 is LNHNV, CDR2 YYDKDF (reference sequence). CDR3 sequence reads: CATSGWDSLSYEEYF. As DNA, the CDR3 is TGTGCCACCAGCGGATGGGACAGCCTTTCCTACGAGGAGTACTTC.

Here the CDR3 reads CASSYTGNYGYTF. CDR3 sequence (DNA): TGTGCCAGCAGTTACACGGGCAACTATGGCTACACCTTC. The chain recombines TRBV6-5 with TRBJ1-2; no definite D call. V was clipped by 2 bases and J by 2 bases, with 6 bases between them. Per germline, CDR1 MNHEY and CDR2 SVGAGI. The CDR3 spans 13 residues.

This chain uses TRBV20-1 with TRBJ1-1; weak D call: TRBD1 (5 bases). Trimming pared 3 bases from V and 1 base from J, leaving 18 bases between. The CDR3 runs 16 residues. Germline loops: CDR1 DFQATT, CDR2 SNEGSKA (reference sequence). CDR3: CSARWGLTGRNTEAFF. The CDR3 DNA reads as TGCAGTGCTAGGTGGGGCTTGACGGGACGGAACACTGAAGCTTTCTTT.

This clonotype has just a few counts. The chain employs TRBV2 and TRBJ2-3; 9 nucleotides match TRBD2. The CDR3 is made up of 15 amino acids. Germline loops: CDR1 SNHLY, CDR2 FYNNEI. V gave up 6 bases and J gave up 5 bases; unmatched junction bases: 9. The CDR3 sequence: CASSAGLASRDTQYF. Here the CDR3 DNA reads TGTGCCAGCAGCGCAGGACTAGCGTCAAGAGATACGCAGTATTTT.

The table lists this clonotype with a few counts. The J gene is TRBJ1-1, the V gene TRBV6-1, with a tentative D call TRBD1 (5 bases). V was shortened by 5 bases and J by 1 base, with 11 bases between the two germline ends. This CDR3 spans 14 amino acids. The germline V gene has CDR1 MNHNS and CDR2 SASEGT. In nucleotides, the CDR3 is TGTGCCAGCAGTAAACCAGGGCCGAACACTGAAGCTTTCTTT. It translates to CASSKPGPNTEAFF.

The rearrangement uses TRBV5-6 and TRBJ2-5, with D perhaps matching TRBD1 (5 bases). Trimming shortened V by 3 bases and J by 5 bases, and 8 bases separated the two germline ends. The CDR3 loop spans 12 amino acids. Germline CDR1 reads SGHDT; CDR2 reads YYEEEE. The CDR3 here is CASSWGQETQYF. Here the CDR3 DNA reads TGTGCCAGCAGCTGGGGCCAGGAGACCCAGTACTTC.

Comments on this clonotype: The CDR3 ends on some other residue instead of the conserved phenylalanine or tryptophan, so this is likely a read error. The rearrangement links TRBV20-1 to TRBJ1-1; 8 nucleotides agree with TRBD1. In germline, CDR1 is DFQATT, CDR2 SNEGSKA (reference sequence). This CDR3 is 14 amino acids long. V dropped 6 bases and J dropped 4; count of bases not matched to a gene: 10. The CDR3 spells CSAKSQGAITEAFI. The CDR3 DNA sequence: TGCAGTGCCAAAAGTCAGGGGGCAATCACTGAAGCTTTCATT.

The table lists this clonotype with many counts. CDR3 sequence reads: CASSLDGRGPEAFF. The CDR3 DNA reads as TGTGCCAGCAGCTTAGACGGCAGGGGGCCTGAAGCTTTCTTT. This chain uses TRBV11-2 with TRBJ1-1; the match to TRBD1 covers 8 bases. V was clipped by 0 bases and J by 6 bases; unmatched bases: 3. The CDR3 is 14 residues long. Germline CDR1 reads SGHAT; CDR2 reads FQNNGV.